Only a few counts were recorded for the clone carrying this TCR beta chain. Its antigen is not known. Trimming took 2 bases from V and 2 from J, leaving 13 bases between them. Germline V gene lookup returns CDR1 MNHEY and CDR2 SVGAGI. This CDR3 is 16 amino acids long. The data originate from a study of T cell repertoires in cytomegalovirus infection. Study at large: Indications came from public TCR beta signatures; they pointed to CMV infection and to a matching HLA type.

Study-level findings and limits: Clonotype analysis showed dominance of the ex vivo response by HLA-C-restricted CMV-specific TCR beta clonotypes. Summed frequency of public TCR beta families distinguished CMV carriers with the relevant HLA.

MiXCR was run by TCRdb on the reads, yielding one entry per CDR3 protein. The table includes 110,000 or so distinct CDR3 sequences, around 30% detected once. The sequenced sample was CD8+ T cells from cultured PBMCs, obtained from culture after CMV antigen stimulation. The sequence was collected from a human donor in good health (CMV status not recorded). Some clones in this sample may be carry-over from other donors' samples. The J gene is TRBJ1-3, the V gene TRBV6-5; maybe TRBD1 (5 bases). CDR3 bases: TGTGCCAGCAGTTACGGAGGGACGGAGGCTGGAAACACCATATATTTT. This sequence encodes CASSYGGTEAGNTIYF.